This T cell receptor (beta chain) was obtained from a study of prognosis after radiotherapy for stage I lung cancer (dated by TCRdb to about 2021). The study in broad terms: Around 18 stage I NSCLC patients were enrolled in Nanjing, China, between early 2018 and January 2019. In about 15 patients the disease was a newly diagnosed primary stage I lung tumor, whereas about 5 had oligometastatic NSCLC following surgical resection of the primary tumor. Every patient was regarded as medically inoperable, because of comorbidities in around 12 cases and refusal of surgery in more than 5 cases. The cohort was made up of 10 to 15 men and several women, with a median age of roughly 79 years and an age range of about 50 to 84 years. Tumor histology was squamous cell carcinoma in several patients and adenocarcinoma in some 13. Image-guided IMRT or VMAT was used to deliver SBRT in 3 to 5 fractions at a biologically effective dose of at least 100 Gy. SBRT was not combined with any concurrent therapy in any patient. Distant metastases were developed by four of the 19 patients after SBRT, at a median of about seven months, whereas no significant progression was observed in the other 15 patients. Peripheral blood TCR beta repertoires were profiled in stage I NSCLC patients before and after stereotactic body radiotherapy, and the study then linked these repertoires to distant failure. The study sequenced about 40 blood samples from about 19 patients, one before and one after SBRT per patient.

All patients had node-negative disease on CT and PET/CT, and none had a history of other malignancies or had previously received chemotherapy or radiotherapy. At each of two time points, 5.5 to 7 milliliters of peripheral venous blood were collected in EDTA tubes. Ficoll-Paque Plus density-gradient centrifugation was used to isolate PBMCs. Samples were stored at -80°C immediately after collection until analysis. Turning to this clonotype: Its antigen is still unknown. No much larger clone is present one base from it, and per-base qualities are unavailable.

The CDR3 sequence holds 18 residues, the cysteine and phenylalanine included. The entry retains the CDR3 DNA only, 54 bases that are in frame from base 1. Ends trimmed: V by 10 bases, J by 3 bases; bases unmatched to a gene: 21. What the study reported, not specific to this receptor: Post-SBRT Shannon entropy and its change from baseline were lower in patients who developed distant metastases; baseline Shannon entropy was not associated with metastases. TRBV and TRBJ usage frequencies reportedly differed by metastasis status, in two V genes at baseline and in roughly nine V and two J genes after SBRT. Limitations of the study included a small cohort and short follow-up, and the study findings need independent validation. Unique TCR clone counts fell after SBRT (median approximately 10,000 before versus fewer than 7,500 after; Wilcoxon paired P=0.011). None of the reported P values were adjusted for multiple comparisons. Whether the expanded TCR clones were tumor-specific was not determined.

The TCR beta CDR3 region was amplified from genomic DNA by two rounds of multiplex PCR. In the first round of PCR, primers specific to each TRBV and TRBJ gene were used, and the primer sequences are filed in Chinese patent CN105087789A. Universal primers were used in the second round of PCR. The Roche High Pure PCR Template Preparation Kit was used to extract genomic DNA from frozen PBMCs. The libraries underwent paired-end sequencing with 151 bp reads on an Illumina HiSeq 3000. The published analysis was carried out like this. CutAdapt was used to remove raw reads lacking the multiplex PCR primer sequences. Using PEAR, the high-quality paired reads were merged into contigs. By alignment to reference sequences, MiXCR assigned TRB V, D and J gene segments to each contig. CDR3 sequences were clustered by base quality and sequence similarity to remove sequencing errors. Diversity was measured as Shannon entropy normalized by the natural log of productive TCR sequence number. Clonality was computed as one minus the ratio of Shannon entropy to the natural log of the number of unique clonotypes. Progression-free survival cut-offs for repertoire metrics were chosen using the Youden index of ROC curves, with analyses run in R 3.5.3. The public sequencing data were trimmed at Q25 with fastp and processed into clonotypes with MiXCR by TCRdb, which kept only in-frame beta chains. Rows are combined by CDR3 protein, so each entry shows the most common genes and DNA. TCRdb, not the authors, supplied the V and J calls. This sample is represented by tens of thousands of distinct CDR3 sequences; roughly 44% of them were singletons. The ten top clones hold 30% to 35% of the sample.

The rearranged chain carries TRBV12-3 or TRBV12-4 and TRBJ1-5; 7 central bases correspond to TRBD1. The source material was PBMCs, sampled before or after stereotactic body radiation therapy (not recorded which). This receptor was taken from a donor aged 50 or older with non-small cell lung cancer. The sequenced DNA: TGTGCCATCACCTTTACTAGGACAGGTTATTATATCAATCAGCCCCAGCATTTT. It translates as CAITFTRTGYYINQPQHF.